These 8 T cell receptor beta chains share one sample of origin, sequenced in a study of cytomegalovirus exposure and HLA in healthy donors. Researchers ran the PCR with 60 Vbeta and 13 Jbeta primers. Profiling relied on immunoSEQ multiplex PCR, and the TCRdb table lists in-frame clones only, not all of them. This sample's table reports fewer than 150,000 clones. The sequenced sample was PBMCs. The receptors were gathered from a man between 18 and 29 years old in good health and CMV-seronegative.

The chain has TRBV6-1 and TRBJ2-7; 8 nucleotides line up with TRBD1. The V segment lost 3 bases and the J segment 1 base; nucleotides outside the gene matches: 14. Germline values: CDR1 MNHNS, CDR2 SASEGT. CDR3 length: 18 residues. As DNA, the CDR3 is TGTGCCAGCAGTGAGAGCTCAACCGGGACAGGTAGATCCTACGAGCAGTACTTC. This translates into CASSESSTGTGRSYEQYF.

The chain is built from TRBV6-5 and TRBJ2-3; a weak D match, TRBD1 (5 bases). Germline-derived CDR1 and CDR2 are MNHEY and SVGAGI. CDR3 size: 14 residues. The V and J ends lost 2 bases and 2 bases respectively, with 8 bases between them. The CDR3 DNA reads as TGTGCCAGCAGTTACGACAGAAACACAGATACGCAGTATTTT. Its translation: CASSYDRNTDTQYF.

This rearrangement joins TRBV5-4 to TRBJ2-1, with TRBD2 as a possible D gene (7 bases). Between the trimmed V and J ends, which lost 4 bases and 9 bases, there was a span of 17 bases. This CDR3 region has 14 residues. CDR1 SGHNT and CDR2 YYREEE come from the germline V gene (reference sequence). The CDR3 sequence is CASSKDGGAVEQFF. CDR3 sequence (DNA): TGTGCCAGCAGCAAGGATGGGGGGGCGGTTGAGCAGTTCTTC.

CDR3 bases: TGTGCCAGCAGTGACCAAGGGGGGGCGTCAGATACGCAGTATTTT. Protein sequence: CASSDQGGASDTQYF. The V gene is TRBV6-4, the J gene TRBJ2-3, with D possibly TRBD2 on 7 matching bases. The CDR3 is 15 residues long. V gave up 2 bases and J gave up 4 bases, with 13 bases separating them. The germline V gene encodes CDR1 MRHNA and CDR2 SNTAGT.

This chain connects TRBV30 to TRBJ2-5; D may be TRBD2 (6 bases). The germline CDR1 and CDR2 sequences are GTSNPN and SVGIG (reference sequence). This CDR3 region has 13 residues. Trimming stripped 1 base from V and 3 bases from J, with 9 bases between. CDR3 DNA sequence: TGTGCCTGGAGTGCTAGCGCAGAAGAGACCCAGTACTTC. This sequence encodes CAWSASAEETQYF.

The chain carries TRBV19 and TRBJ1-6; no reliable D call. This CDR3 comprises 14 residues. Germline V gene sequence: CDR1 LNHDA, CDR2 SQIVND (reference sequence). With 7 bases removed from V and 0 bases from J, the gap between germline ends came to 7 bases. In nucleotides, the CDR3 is TGTGCCAGTACTTTCAGCTCCTATAATTCACCCCTCCACTTT. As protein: CASTFSSYNSPLHF.

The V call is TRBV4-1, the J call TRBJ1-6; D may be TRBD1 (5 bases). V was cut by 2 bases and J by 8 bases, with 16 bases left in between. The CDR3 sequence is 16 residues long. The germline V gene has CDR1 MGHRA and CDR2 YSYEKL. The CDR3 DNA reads TGCGCCAGCAGCCAACTCACTACTAAAGGGGATTCACCCCTCCACTTT. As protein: CASSQLTTKGDSPLHF.

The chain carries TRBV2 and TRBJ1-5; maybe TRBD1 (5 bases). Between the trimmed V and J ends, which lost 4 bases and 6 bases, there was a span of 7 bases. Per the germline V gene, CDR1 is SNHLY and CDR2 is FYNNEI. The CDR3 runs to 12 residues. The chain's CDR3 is CASSAGGQPQHF. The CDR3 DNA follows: TGTGCCAGCAGTGCGGGGGGTCAGCCCCAGCATTTT. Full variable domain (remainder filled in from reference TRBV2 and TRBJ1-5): EPEVTQTPSHQVTQMGQEVILRCVPISNHLYFYWYRQILGQKVEFLVSFYNNEISEKSEIFDDQFSVERPDGSNFTLKIRSTKLEDSAMYFCASSAGGQPQHFGDGTRLSIL.